Listed below are T cell receptor beta chains from one sample, sequenced in a study of hypomethylating agent response in myelodysplastic syndrome. TCRdb keeps only in-frame clones here, not all; method: immunoSEQ multiplex PCR. The sample lists about 6,200 clones, approximately 80% seen once, with about 27% in the top ten. Sequenced material: bone marrow, taken before or after starting hypomethylating agent treatment for myelodysplastic syndrome (not recorded which). Source of these receptors: a human donor with myelodysplastic syndrome. CDR3s include the opening cysteine and the closing phenylalanine or tryptophan. Fields, in order: V gene, D gene, J gene, clone size, CDR3 DNA, CDR3 protein. D genes are given only for firm matches. Rows give clone size only sometimes, using once, few, many, or a class for an expanded clone.

TRBV4-1	TRBD1	TRBJ2-2	.	TGCGCCAGCAGCAAAAAACAGGGGGTGGGGGCGAACACCGGGGAGCTGTTTTTT	CASSKKQGVGANTGELFF
TRBV7-2	TRBD2	TRBJ2-1	.	TGTGCCAGCAGCCTAGAGGGGACTAGCAACAATGAGCAGTTCTTC	CASSLEGTSNNEQFF
TRBV9	TRBD1	TRBJ1-3	.	TGTGCCAGCAGCCCCTGGACAGGGTTCTCTGGAAACACCATATATTTT	CASSPWTGFSGNTIYF
TRBV4-3	.	TRBJ1-5	.	TGCGCCAGCAGCCAAGATACCAATCAGGGCAATCAGCCCCAGCATTTT	CASSQDTNQGNQPQHF
TRBV7-9	TRBD2	TRBJ2-3	.	TGTGCCAGCAGCTCCGGACTAGCGGGGCTATATTTT	CASSSGLAGLYF
TRBV21-1	.	TRBJ2-2	medium-sized	TGTGCCAGCATCACAAGCGGGAGGGCCTTAATCCGGGTAAAGAACACCGGGGAGCTGTTTTTT	CASITSGRALIRVKNTGELFF
TRBV4-2	.	TRBJ1-1	.	TGTGCCAGTAGCCAGAGCGGAGCCCAGAGCGCTTTCTTT	CASSQSGAQSAFF
TRBV5-3	TRBD1	TRBJ2-1	.	TGTGCCAGAAGCGCCCCTCCGGGACAGTTAGATGGTGAGCAGTTCTTC	CARSAPPGQLDGEQFF
TRBV14	.	TRBJ1-1	few	TGTGCCAGCAGCCAGACAACGAACACTGAAGCTTTCTTT	CASSQTTNTEAFF
TRBV5-8	.	TRBJ1-5	few	TGTGCCAGCAGCTTGCGGGGCACCGGCAATCAGCCCCAGCATTTT	CASSLRGTGNQPQHF
TRBV6-5	.	TRBJ1-2	once	TGTGCCAGCAGTTCCTTCGGGGGGGGGAGAGACTACACCTTC	CASSSFGGGRDYTF
TRBV5-1	TRBD1	TRBJ2-5	.	TGCGCCAGCAGCTACACAGGGGGTATTAAAGAGACCCAGTACTTC	CASSYTGGIKETQYF
TRBV4-2	TRBD1	TRBJ1-2	.	TGTGCCAGCAGCCAAGATCCCTCGGGACAGGGGACGGTCCTGCATGGCTACACCTTC	CASSQDPSGQGTVLHGYTF
TRBV28	.	TRBJ1-1	few	TGTGCCAGCAGTTTATCGAGGGGAGCTTTCTTT	CASSLSRGAFF
TRBV6-1	.	TRBJ2-2	.	TGTGCCAGTAACTCCAGGGCTACCGGGGAGCTGTTTTTT	CASNSRATGELFF
TRBV29-1	.	TRBJ2-3	.	TGCAGCGTTAGGTTTAGGGAGTTTGTGGATACGCAGTATTTT	CSVRFREFVDTQYF
TRBV2	.	TRBJ1-6	.	TGTGCCAGCAGTGACAGGGGCGGTTTGAATTCACCCCTCCACTTT	CASSDRGGLNSPLHF
TRBV19	TRBD1	TRBJ1-1	.	TGTGCCAGTACGACAGGGGCGACTGAAGCTTTCTTT	CASTTGATEAFF
TRBV6-5	.	TRBJ2-7	.	TGTGCCAGCAGTTCCCTCCCGACAACTACACGGGGCGAGCAGTACTTC	CASSSLPTTTRGEQYF
TRBV9	.	TRBJ1-3	.	TGTGCCAGCAGTCTACATACCGCAAACACCATATATTTT	CASSLHTANTIYF
TRBV18	TRBD1	TRBJ1-5	.	TGTGCCAGCTCTCCCTCCGGGACAGGGGGTAATCAGCCCCAGCATTTT	CASSPSGTGGNQPQHF
TRBV7-6	.	TRBJ1-1	few	TGTGCCAGCAGCACGAGGGGTGTCTCAAGTGCTGAAGCTTTCTTT	CASSTRGVSSAEAFF
TRBV6-6	.	TRBJ1-3	few	TGTGCCAGCAGTCCGACTCCCAACTCTGGAAACACCATATATTTT	CASSPTPNSGNTIYF
TRBV27	.	TRBJ1-2	.	TGTGCCAGCAGTTTCGGGCTCAAAGGAGGCTACACCTTC	CASSFGLKGGYTF
TRBV7-2	.	TRBJ2-7	.	TGTGCCAGCAGCTCGACTGATTACGAGCAGTACTTC	CASSSTDYEQYF
TRBV6-1	.	TRBJ2-3	.	TGTGCCAGCAGTGAAATAGGGACCGATACGCAGTATTTT	CASSEIGTDTQYF
TRBV25-1	.	TRBJ1-2	few	TGTGCCAGCAGTTTGGGGCCCGGCTACACCTTC	CASSLGPGYTF
TRBV6-5	TRBD1	TRBJ1-2	.	TGTGCCAGCAGTTACTCAGGGACAGCCTATGGCTACACCTTC	CASSYSGTAYGYTF
TRBV9	.	TRBJ1-5	.	TGTGCCAGCAGCGTAGGACAGGATAGCAATCAGCCCCAGCATTTT	CASSVGQDSNQPQHF
TRBV5-6	.	TRBJ2-3	.	TGTGCCAGCAGCTCTCCGTCAAGGGGAGCCGAACGTAAGCAGTATTTT	CASSSPSRGAERKQYF
TRBV6-4	.	TRBJ1-5	.	TGTGCCAGCAGTGAAAGCCGAGAGGGGAAAGAGCCCCAGCATTTT	CASSESREGKEPQHF
TRBV14	.	TRBJ2-3	.	TGTGCCAGCAGCCAACAGGTACCCGGCACAGATACGCAGTATTTT	CASSQQVPGTDTQYF
TRBV5-1	.	TRBJ2-3	few	TGCGCCAGCAGCTTGAACAGGGCCATAGATACGCAGTATTTT	CASSLNRAIDTQYF
TRBV10-2	.	TRBJ2-7	.	TGCGCCAGCAACCTCTACGAGCAGTACTTC	CASNLYEQYF
TRBV11-2	TRBD1	TRBJ1-2	.	TGTGCCAGCAGCGCCACCGGGACAGGGGTTTATGGCTACACCTTC	CASSATGTGVYGYTF
TRBV10-3	TRBD1	TRBJ2-2	.	TGTGCCATCAGTGGCCCCGGGACAGGGGGCACCGGGGAGCTGTTTTTT	CAISGPGTGGTGELFF
TRBV7-9	.	TRBJ2-5	.	TGTGCCAGCAGCTTACGGCATCGAGAGACCCAGTACTTC	CASSLRHRETQYF
TRBV29-1	TRBD2	TRBJ2-3	.	TGCAGCGTTGAAGGGGCGGGGGTAACAGATACGCAGTATTTT	CSVEGAGVTDTQYF
TRBV6-1	.	TRBJ2-7	.	TGTGCCAGCAGCCTCCGGGACAACTACGAGCAGTACTTC	CASSLRDNYEQYF